This entry lists 6 T cell receptor beta chains sequenced from one sample in a study of blood T cell repertoires in COVID-19. Profiled with immunoSEQ multiplex PCR; TCRdb holds only in-frame clones, not every one. The data hold over 110,000 clones, with around 82% observed a single time. Sequenced: PBMCs or T cells enriched from blood (not recorded which). These receptors all stem from a man aged 45-65 years in a cohort exposed to, infected with or recovered from COVID-19 (not recorded which).

The chain employs TRBV9 and TRBJ2-2; 12 nucleotides line up with TRBD1. V trimming: 4 bases; J trimming: 5 bases; junction bases outside the gene matches: 12. Germline CDR1 SGDLS, CDR2 YYNGEE. The CDR3 is 18 residues long. The CDR3 spells CASSTGPGQGAWTGELFF. The DNA for the CDR3 is TGTGCCAGCAGCACCGGTCCGGGACAGGGGGCTTGGACCGGGGAGCTGTTTTTT.

V and J are TRBV28 and TRBJ2-6, with D tentatively TRBD1 (6 bases). Germline CDR1 reads MDHEN; CDR2 reads SYDVKM. Trimming took 5 bases from V and 2 from J, leaving 28 bases between them. This CDR3 has 21 amino acids. CDR3 coding DNA: TGTGCCAGCAGTCCCCCCATGGACAGCACCCGGGCGGTAGCTGGGGCCAACGTCCTGACTTTC. This codes for CASSPPMDSTRAVAGANVLTF.

The V gene is TRBV30, the J gene TRBJ1-1; 8 bases are shared with TRBD1. The germline gives CDR1 GTSNPN, CDR2 SVGIG (reference sequence). Trimming cost V 4 bases and J 6 bases; bases outside gene matches: 7. This CDR3 region has 13 residues. This CDR3 is CAWNLRGLAEAFF. For the CDR3, the DNA is TGTGCCTGGAATCTCAGGGGGCTGGCTGAAGCTTTCTTT.

This clone has only one observation. This chain joins TRBV7-6 and TRBJ2-7; 10 bases fit TRBD2. Unmatched junction bases numbered 10, after V lost 5 bases and J lost 9 bases. The CDR3 has 14 residues. Looked up from germline, CDR1 is SGHVS and CDR2 is FNYEAQ. The chain's CDR3 is CASSPTSGSTLQYF. CDR3 bases: TGTGCCAGCAGCCCGACTAGCGGGTCTACGTTGCAGTACTTC.

The gene calls are TRBV4-2 and TRBJ2-1; 9 bases are a match to TRBD2. Trimming took 4 bases from V and 2 from J; bases not matched to a gene: 3. Germline CDR1 LGHNA, CDR2 YNFKEQ. This CDR3 region has 15 residues. The DNA for the CDR3 is TGTGCCAGCAGCCTTAGCGGGAGCACCTACAATGAGCAGTTCTTC. Encoded protein: CASSLSGSTYNEQFF.

V gene TRBV5-1 combines with J gene TRBJ1-4, with D unresolved. V lost 0 bases and J 8 bases, leaving 14 bases between the germline ends. Germline loops: CDR1 SGHRS, CDR2 YFSETQ. The CDR3 has 15 residues. The CDR3 coding sequence is TGCGCCAGCAGCTTGGGGAGCCAGACTTCAGAAAAACTGTTTTTT. Translation: CASSLGSQTSEKLFF.